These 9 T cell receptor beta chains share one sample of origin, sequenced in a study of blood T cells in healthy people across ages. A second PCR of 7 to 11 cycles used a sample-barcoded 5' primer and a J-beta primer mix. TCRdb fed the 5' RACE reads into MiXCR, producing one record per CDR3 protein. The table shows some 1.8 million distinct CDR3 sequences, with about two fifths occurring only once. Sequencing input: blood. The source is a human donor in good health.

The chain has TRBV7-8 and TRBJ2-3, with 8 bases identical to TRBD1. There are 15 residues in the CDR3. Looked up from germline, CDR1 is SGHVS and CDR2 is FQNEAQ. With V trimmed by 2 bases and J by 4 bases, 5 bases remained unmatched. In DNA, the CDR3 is TGTGCCAGCAGCTTACAGGGGGCGAGAGCAGATACGCAGTATTTT. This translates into CASSLQGARADTQYF.

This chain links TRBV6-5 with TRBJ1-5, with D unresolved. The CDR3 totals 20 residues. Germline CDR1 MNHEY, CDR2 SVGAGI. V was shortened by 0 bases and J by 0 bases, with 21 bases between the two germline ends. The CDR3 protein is CASSYSSKLLSGSSNQPQHF. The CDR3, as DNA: TGTGCCAGCAGTTACTCGAGTAAGTTATTGTCTGGAAGTAGCAATCAGCCCCAGCATTTT.

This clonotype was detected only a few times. Here the CDR3 DNA reads TGTGCCAGCAGTGAAGCGCAGGGGGAGACCCAGTACTTC. Translating it yields CASSEAQGETQYF. This rearrangement joins TRBV2 to TRBJ2-5; a weak D match, TRBD1 (6 bases). In germline, CDR1 is SNHLY, CDR2 FYNNEI. This CDR3 contains 13 residues. Trimming pared 0 bases from V and 5 bases from J, leaving 7 bases between.

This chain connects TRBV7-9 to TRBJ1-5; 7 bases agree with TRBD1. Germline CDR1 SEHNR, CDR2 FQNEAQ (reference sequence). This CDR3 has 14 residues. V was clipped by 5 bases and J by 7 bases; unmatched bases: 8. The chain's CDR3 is CASSDRQGEQPQHF. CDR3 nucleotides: TGTGCCAGCAGCGATCGACAGGGTGAACAGCCCCAGCATTTT.

The CDR3 coding sequence is TGTGCCAGCAGCTTACAACCCCCCGAAAGACAGTACTTC. Encoded protein: CASSLQPPERQYF. V is TRBV7-2 and J is TRBJ2-4; D uncertain. The CDR3 has 13 amino acids. Germline loops: CDR1 SGHTA, CDR2 FQGNSA. Trimming shortened V by 2 bases and J by 13 bases, and 15 bases separated the two germline ends.

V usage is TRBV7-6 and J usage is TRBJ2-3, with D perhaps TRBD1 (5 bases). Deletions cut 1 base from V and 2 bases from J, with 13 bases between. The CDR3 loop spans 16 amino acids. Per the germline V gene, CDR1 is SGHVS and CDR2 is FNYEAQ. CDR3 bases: TGTGCCAGCAGCTTAGGTCAGGGATCTCCCACAGATACGCAGTATTTT. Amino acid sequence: CASSLGQGSPTDTQYF.

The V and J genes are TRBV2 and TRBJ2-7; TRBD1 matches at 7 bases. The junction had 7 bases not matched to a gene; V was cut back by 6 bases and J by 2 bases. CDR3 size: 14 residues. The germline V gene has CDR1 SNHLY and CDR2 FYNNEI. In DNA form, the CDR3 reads TGTGCCAGCAGGGGGACAGTAATTACCTACGAGCAGTACTTC. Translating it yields CASRGTVITYEQYF.

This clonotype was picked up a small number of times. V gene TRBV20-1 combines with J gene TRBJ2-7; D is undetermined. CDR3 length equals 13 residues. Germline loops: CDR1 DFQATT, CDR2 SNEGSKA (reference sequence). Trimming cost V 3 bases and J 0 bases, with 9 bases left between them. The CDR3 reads CSASGPSSYEQYF. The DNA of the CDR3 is TGCAGTGCTAGCGGGCCCAGCTCCTACGAGCAGTACTTC.

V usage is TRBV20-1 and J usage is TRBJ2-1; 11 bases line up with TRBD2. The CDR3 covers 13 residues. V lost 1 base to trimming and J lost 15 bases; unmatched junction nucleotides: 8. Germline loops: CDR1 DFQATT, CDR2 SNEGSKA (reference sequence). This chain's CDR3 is CSARVAGGPQPFF. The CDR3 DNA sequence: TGCAGTGCTAGAGTAGCGGGGGGGCCCCAGCCGTTCTTC.